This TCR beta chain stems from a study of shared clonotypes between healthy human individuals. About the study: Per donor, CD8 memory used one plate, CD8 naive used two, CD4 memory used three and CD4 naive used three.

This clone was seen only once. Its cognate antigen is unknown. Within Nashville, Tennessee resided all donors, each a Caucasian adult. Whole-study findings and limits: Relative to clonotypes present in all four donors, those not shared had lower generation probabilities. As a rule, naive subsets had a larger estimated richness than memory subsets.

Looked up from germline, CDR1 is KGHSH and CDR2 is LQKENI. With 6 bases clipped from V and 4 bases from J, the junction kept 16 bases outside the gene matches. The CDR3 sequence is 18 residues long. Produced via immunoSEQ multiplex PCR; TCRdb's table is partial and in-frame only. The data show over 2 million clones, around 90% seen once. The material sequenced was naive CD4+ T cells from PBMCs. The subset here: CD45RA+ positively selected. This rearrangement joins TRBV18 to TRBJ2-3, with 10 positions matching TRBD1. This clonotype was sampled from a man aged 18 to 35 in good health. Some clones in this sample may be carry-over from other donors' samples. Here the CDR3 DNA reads TGTGCCAGCTCCTCCTACCTCCGGGGACAGGGGATGCCAGATACGCAGTATTTT. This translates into CASSSYLRGQGMPDTQYF.